The 9 T cell receptor beta chains below all came from one sample that was sequenced in a study of T cell repertoires in cytomegalovirus infection. The antigens these receptors bind are not known. TCRdb analysed the reads with MiXCR anew, one entry per CDR3 protein. This table holds roughly 500,000 distinct CDR3 sequences, roughly a third found once. Material: cultured PBMCs, obtained from culture after CMV antigen stimulation. The receptors originated from a human donor in good health (CMV status not recorded). Some clones in this sample may be carry-over from other donors' samples.

A few counts support this clonotype. The V gene is TRBV24-1, the J gene TRBJ2-1; 7 nucleotides agree with TRBD2. The CDR3 has 17 amino acids. The V and J ends lost 3 bases and 0 bases, in that order; junction bases with no gene match: 7. CDR1 KGHDR and CDR2 SFDVKD come from the germline V gene. The CDR3, as DNA: TGTGCCACCAGTGATCCGGGTTCTAGCGGCTCCTACAATGAGCAGTTCTTC. It encodes CATSDPGSSGSYNEQFF.

The chain combines TRBV2 with TRBJ1-1, with D perhaps matching TRBD1 (5 bases). Germline-derived CDR1 and CDR2 are SNHLY and FYNNEI. The CDR3 length is 13 residues. V was shortened by 6 bases and J by 3 bases, with 11 bases between the two germline ends. The CDR3 here is CASRSDSDTEAFF. CDR3 DNA: TGTGCCAGCAGATCTGACAGTGACACTGAAGCTTTCTTT.

In its sample, this clonotype was seen a few times. The chain uses TRBV20-1 and TRBJ1-1; no definite D call. There are 10 residues in the CDR3. CDR1 DFQATT and CDR2 SNEGSKA come from the germline V gene (reference sequence). The germline V and J ends were trimmed by 3 bases and 5 bases, with 4 bases remaining between them. CDR3 bases: TGCAGTGCTAGGCGGACTGAAGCTTTCTTT. This gives the protein CSARRTEAFF.

This clonotype occurred a few times. The chain employs TRBV6-2 or TRBV6-3 and TRBJ2-7, with 9 nucleotides matching TRBD1. The trim removed 6 bases at V and 3 bases at J, leaving 18 bases unmatched. Germline CDR1 is MNHEY and CDR2 is SVGEGT. There are 18 residues in the CDR3. CDR3 bases: TGTGCCAGCAGAAGGTCGGACAGGGGACGGAGATTGGTCTACGAGCAGTACTTC. Translating gives CASRRSDRGRRLVYEQYF.

The chain employs TRBV9 and TRBJ2-3; either TRBD1 or TRBD2 may supply D (5 bases each). Germline V lookup: CDR1 SGDLS, CDR2 YYNGEE. The CDR3 covers 16 residues. V was trimmed by 0 bases and J by 6 bases, leaving 17 bases between them. CDR3 in amino acids: CASSVDIGTAQDTQYF. As DNA, the CDR3 is TGTGCCAGCAGCGTAGATATAGGGACGGCGCAGGATACGCAGTATTTT.

The chain has TRBV5-4 and TRBJ2-2; 9 bases map to TRBD1. Germline V gives CDR1 SGHNT, CDR2 YYREEE (reference sequence). The CDR3 is 17 amino acids. V lost 5 bases, J lost 5 bases, and 13 bases stayed unmatched. The chain's CDR3 is CASRPDRGTGTTGELFF. CDR3 nucleotide sequence: TGTGCCAGCAGGCCCGACCGGGGGACAGGGACAACCGGGGAGCTGTTTTTT.

This rearrangement joins TRBV29-1 to TRBJ2-1; D is unclear. The CDR3 is 13 amino acids. Germline CDR1 reads SQVTM; CDR2 reads ANQGSEA. Trimming stripped 7 bases from V and 3 bases from J, with 13 bases between. CDR3: CSGNTGNYNEQFF. The CDR3, as DNA: TGCAGCGGGAATACGGGTAACTACAATGAGCAGTTCTTC.

The V gene is TRBV7-4, the J gene TRBJ1-6; no clear D. The CDR3 consists of 15 residues. Germline loops: CDR1 SGHVT, CDR2 SQSDAQ. Trimming cost V 0 bases and J 4 bases, with 7 bases left between them. This CDR3 is CASSLAERYNSPLHF. Here the CDR3 DNA reads TGTGCCAGCAGCTTAGCTGAACGGTATAATTCACCCCTCCACTTT.

The rearrangement joins TRBV5-4 to TRBJ2-1, with 9 bases aligning to TRBD2. Trimming at V came to 0 bases and at J to 0 bases, leaving 13 bases not matched to a gene. This CDR3 spans 20 amino acids. CDR1 and CDR2 (germline): SGHNT, YYREEE (reference sequence). The CDR3 nucleotides are TGTGCCAGCAGCTTGGATCTCGTACTAGCGGGCCGGAGCTCCTACAATGAGCAGTTCTTC. Protein product: CASSLDLVLAGRSSYNEQFF.